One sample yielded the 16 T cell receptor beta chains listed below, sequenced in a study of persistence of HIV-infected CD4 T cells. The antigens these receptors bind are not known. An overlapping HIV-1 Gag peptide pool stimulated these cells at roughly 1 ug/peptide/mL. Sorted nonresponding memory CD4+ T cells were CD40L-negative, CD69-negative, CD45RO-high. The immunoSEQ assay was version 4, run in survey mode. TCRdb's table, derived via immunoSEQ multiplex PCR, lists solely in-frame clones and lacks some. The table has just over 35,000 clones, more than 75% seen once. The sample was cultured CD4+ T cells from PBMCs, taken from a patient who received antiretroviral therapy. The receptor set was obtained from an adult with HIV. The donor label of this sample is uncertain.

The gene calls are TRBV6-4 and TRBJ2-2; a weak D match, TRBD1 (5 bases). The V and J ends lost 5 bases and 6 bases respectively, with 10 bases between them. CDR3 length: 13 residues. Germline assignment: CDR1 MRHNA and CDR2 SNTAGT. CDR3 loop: CASSLTVAGELFF. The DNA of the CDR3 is TGTGCCAGCAGTCTGACAGTCGCCGGGGAGCTGTTTTTT.

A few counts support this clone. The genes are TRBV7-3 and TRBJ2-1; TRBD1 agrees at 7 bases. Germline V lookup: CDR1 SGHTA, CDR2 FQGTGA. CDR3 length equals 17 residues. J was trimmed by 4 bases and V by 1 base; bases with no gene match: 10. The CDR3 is CASSLRGTAHSYNEQFF. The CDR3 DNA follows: TGTGCCAGCAGCTTAAGAGGGACAGCTCATTCTTACAATGAGCAGTTCTTC.

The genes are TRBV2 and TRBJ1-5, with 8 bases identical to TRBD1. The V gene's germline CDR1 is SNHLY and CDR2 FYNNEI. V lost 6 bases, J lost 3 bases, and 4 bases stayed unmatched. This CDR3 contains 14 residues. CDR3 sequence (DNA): TGTGCCAGCAGGCCGACAGGGGTCAATCAGCCCCAGCATTTT. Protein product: CASRPTGVNQPQHF. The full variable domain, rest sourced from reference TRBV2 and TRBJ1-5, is EPEVTQTPSHQVTQMGQEVILRCVPISNHLYFYWYRQILGQKVEFLVSFYNNEISEKSEIFDDQFSVERPDGSNFTLKIRSTKLEDSAMYFCASRPTGVNQPQHFGDGTRLSIL.

The CDR3 DNA reads as TGTGCCAGCTCACCTGGGTTCGGTGGGAGCGGTAATGAAAAACTGTTTTTT. This gives the protein CASSPGFGGSGNEKLFF. The chain links TRBV18 to TRBJ1-4; no clear D. V lost 3 bases, J lost 4 bases, and 18 bases lay in between. CDR3 size: 17 residues. Germline lookup yields CDR1 KGHSH and CDR2 LQKENI.

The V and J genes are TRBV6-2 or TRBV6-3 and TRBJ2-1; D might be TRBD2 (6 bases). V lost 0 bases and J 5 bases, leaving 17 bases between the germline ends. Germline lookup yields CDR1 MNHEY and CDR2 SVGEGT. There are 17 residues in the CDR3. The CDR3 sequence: CASSYSSPGVTNNEQFF. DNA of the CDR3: TGTGCCAGCAGTTACTCCTCGCCGGGGGTTACGAACAATGAGCAGTTCTTC.

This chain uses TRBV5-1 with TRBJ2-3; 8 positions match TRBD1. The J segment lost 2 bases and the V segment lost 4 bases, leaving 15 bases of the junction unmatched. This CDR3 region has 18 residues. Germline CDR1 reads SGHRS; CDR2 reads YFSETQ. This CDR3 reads CASSPALISGGDTDTQYF. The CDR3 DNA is TGCGCCAGCAGCCCAGCACTAATATCAGGGGGCGACACAGATACGCAGTATTTT.

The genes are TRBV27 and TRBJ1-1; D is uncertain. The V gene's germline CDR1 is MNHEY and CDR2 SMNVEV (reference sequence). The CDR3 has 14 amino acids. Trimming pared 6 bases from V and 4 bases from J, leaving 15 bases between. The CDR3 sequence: CASSLMRYRTEAFF. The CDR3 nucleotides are TGTGCCAGCAGCCTTATGCGGTATCGCACTGAAGCTTTCTTT.

This CDR3 reads CASSLDGGAGGYTF. CDR3 coding DNA: TGTGCCAGCAGCTTAGACGGGGGGGCAGGTGGCTACACCTTC. This chain joins TRBV7-2 and TRBJ1-2; TRBD1 might be the D (6 bases). Trimming removed 1 base from V and 7 bases from J, with 13 bases in between. Germline CDR1 SGHTA, CDR2 FQGNSA. The CDR3 has 14 residues.

The CDR3 reads CASSLESANSPLHF. Here the CDR3 DNA reads TGTGCCAGCAGCTTAGAATCGGCCAATTCACCCCTCCACTTT. The V and J genes are TRBV7-3 and TRBJ1-6; no reliable D call. This CDR3 has 14 amino acids. V was cut by 2 bases and J by 7 bases, with 9 bases left in between. Germline V gene sequence: CDR1 SGHTA, CDR2 FQGTGA. Looking up the rest from reference TRBV7-3 and TRBJ1-6 gives the full variable domain: GAGVSQTPSNKVTEKGKYVELRCDPISGHTALYWYRQSLGQGPEFLIYFQGTGAADDSGLPNDRFFAVRPEGSVSTLKIQRTERGDSAVYLCASSLESANSPLHFGNGTRLTVT.

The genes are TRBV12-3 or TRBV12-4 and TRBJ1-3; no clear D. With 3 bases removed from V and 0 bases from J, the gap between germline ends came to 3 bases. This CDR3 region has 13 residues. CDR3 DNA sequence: TGTGCCAGCAGTTTGAACTCTGGAAACACCATATATTTT. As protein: CASSLNSGNTIYF.

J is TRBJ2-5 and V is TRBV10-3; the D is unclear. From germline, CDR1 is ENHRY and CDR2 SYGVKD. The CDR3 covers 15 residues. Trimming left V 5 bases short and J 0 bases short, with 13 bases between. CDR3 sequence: CAISSVPGNQETQYF. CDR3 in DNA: TGTGCCATCAGTTCCGTCCCGGGCAACCAAGAGACCCAGTACTTC.

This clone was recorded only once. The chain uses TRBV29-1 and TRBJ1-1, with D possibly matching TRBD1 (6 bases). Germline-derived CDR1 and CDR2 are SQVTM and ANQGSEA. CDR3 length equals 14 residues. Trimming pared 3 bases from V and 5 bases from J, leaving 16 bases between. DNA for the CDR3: TGCAGCGTTGACGGTCAGGGAGGGGGTACTGAAGCTTTCTTT. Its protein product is CSVDGQGGGTEAFF.

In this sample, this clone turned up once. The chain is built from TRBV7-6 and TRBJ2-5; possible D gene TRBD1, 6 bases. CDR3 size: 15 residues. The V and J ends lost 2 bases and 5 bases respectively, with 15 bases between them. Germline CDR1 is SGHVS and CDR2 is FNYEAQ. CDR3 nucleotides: TGTGCCAGCAGCTTAAGGTCTCAGGGGTTGGAGACCCAGTACTTC. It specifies CASSLRSQGLETQYF.

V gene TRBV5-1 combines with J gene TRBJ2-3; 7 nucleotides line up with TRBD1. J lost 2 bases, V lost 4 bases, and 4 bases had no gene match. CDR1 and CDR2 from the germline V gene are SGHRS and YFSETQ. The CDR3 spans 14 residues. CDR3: CASSGDSPTDTQYF. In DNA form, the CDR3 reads TGCGCCAGCAGCGGGGACAGCCCCACAGATACGCAGTATTTT.

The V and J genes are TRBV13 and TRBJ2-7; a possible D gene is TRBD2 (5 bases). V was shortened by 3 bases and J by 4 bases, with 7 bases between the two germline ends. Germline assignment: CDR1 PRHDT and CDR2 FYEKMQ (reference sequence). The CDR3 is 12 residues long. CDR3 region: CASSFGGYEQYF. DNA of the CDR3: TGTGCCAGCAGCTTTGGCGGGTACGAGCAGTACTTC. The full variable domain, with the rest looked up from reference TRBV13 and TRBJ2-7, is AAGVIQSPRHLIKEKRETATLKCYPIPRHDTVYWYQQGPGQDPQFLISFYEKMQSDKGSIPDRFSAQQFSDYHSELNMSSLELGDSALYFCASSFGGYEQYFGPGTRLTVT.

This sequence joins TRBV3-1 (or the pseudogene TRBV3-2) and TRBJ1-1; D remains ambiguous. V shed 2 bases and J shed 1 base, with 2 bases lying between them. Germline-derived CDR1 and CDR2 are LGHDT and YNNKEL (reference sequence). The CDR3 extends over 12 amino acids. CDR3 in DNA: TGTGCCAGCAGCCAAACGAACACTGAAGCTTTCTTT. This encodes CASSQTNTEAFF.